This T cell receptor beta chain was captured by sequencing in a study of T-cell memory formation after mild COVID-19. Study in general: The TCR clusters were mostly specific to one donor.

Trimming removed 4 bases from V and 0 bases from J; junction bases left unmatched: 4. This CDR3 is 14 amino acids long. CDR1 and CDR2 from the germline V gene are SQVTM and ANQGSEA. TCRdb reprocessed the 5' RACE reads with MiXCR, giving one entry per CDR3 protein. The data contain around 260,000 distinct CDR3 sequences, around 15% of them seen just once; the ten biggest clones take up roughly 22%. The TCR sequence derives from a man between 18 and 35 years old who had mild COVID-19 (a few samples of this study predate the infection). Cell type and time point are not known. The sequencing input was PBMCs or a T cell subset sorted from them (not recorded which). The V gene is TRBV29-1, the J gene TRBJ2-3; 7 nucleotides line up with TRBD2. In DNA, the CDR3 is TGCAGCGTTGTGTTGGGAGGGAGCACAGATACGCAGTATTTT. Its protein product is CSVVLGGSTDTQYF.